These 29 T cell receptor beta chains were all obtained from the same sample, sequenced in a study of blood T cell repertoires in COVID-19. TCRdb's table, derived via immunoSEQ multiplex PCR, lists solely in-frame clones and lacks some. This table holds some 200,000 clones, 65% to 90% found once. The sequencing sample was made of PBMCs or T cells enriched from blood (not recorded which). The receptors were gathered from a woman between 45 and 65 years old with acute COVID-19.

The rearrangement joins TRBV7-3 to TRBJ1-2, with 8 nucleotides matching TRBD1. This CDR3 spans 13 amino acids. Germline V gene sequence: CDR1 SGHTA, CDR2 FQGTGA. J lost 6 bases, V lost 5 bases, and 5 bases had no gene match. As DNA, the CDR3 is TGTGCCAGCAGCCCGCAGGGGGCGGATGGCTACACCTTC. It encodes CASSPQGADGYTF.

J is TRBJ1-4 and V is TRBV20-1, with D possibly being TRBD1 (6 bases). Trimming stripped 6 bases from V and 13 bases from J, with 15 bases between. CDR1 DFQATT and CDR2 SNEGSKA come from the germline V gene (reference sequence). The CDR3 contains 11 residues. The CDR3 sequence is CSAATGSRLFF. In DNA, the CDR3 is TGCAGTGCAGCAACAGGGTCGAGACTGTTTTTT.

As DNA, the CDR3 is TGCGCCAGCAGCCAAGATGTGGCGGGAGGGGTGCAAGAGACCCAGTACTTC. This gives the protein CASSQDVAGGVQETQYF. The chain employs TRBV4-1 and TRBJ2-5, with 9 bases lining up with TRBD2. The CDR3 contains 17 residues. Germline V gene lookup returns CDR1 MGHRA and CDR2 YSYEKL. The trim removed 0 bases at V and 2 bases at J, leaving 7 bases unmatched.

The V and J genes are TRBV9 and TRBJ2-1, with 7 bases that match TRBD2. The germline gives CDR1 SGDLS, CDR2 YYNGEE. With 3 bases clipped from V and 2 bases from J, the junction kept 14 bases outside the gene matches. This CDR3 contains 18 residues. CDR3: CASSAGESSGGPYNEQFF. DNA for the CDR3: TGTGCCAGCAGCGCTGGGGAATCCTCGGGAGGACCCTACAATGAGCAGTTCTTC.

The gene calls are TRBV14 and TRBJ2-4; 7 bases match TRBD1. In germline, CDR1 is SGHDN, CDR2 FVKESK. This CDR3 region has 16 residues. Trimming removed 1 base from V and 0 bases from J; junction bases left unmatched: 3. CDR3 bases: TGTGCCAGCAGCCAAGCGGGACAGCGAGCCAAAAACATTCAGTACTTC. This gives the protein CASSQAGQRAKNIQYF.

This clone was picked up one time. The chain combines TRBV28 with TRBJ1-1, with 8 bases fitting TRBD1. This CDR3 is built from 13 residues. Trimming cost V 8 bases and J 6 bases; bases outside gene matches: 8. Germline V gives CDR1 MDHEN, CDR2 SYDVKM. The CDR3 protein is CASRPGQVAEAFF. In DNA form, the CDR3 reads TGTGCCAGCCGACCGGGACAGGTCGCTGAAGCTTTCTTT.

The J gene is TRBJ2-5, the V gene TRBV7-9, with D possibly TRBD1 on 5 matching bases. The CDR3 totals 13 residues. Germline V lookup: CDR1 SEHNR, CDR2 FQNEAQ (reference sequence). Trimming pared 2 bases from V and 5 bases from J, leaving 9 bases between. The CDR3 loop reads CASSLLQGETQYF. The CDR3 DNA reads as TGTGCCAGCAGCTTATTGCAGGGTGAGACCCAGTACTTC.

This clone was observed a few times. The rearrangement links TRBV5-1 to TRBJ1-2, with a possible D match to TRBD1 (5 bases). The CDR3 runs 14 residues. The V end lost 2 bases, the J end lost 6 bases, and 14 bases lay between the germline ends. Per the germline V gene, CDR1 is SGHRS and CDR2 is YFSETQ. The CDR3: CASSFQGSPDGYTF. The DNA for the CDR3 is TGCGCCAGCAGCTTCCAGGGTTCACCCGATGGCTACACCTTC.

The J gene is TRBJ1-5, the V gene TRBV5-1; TRBD1 matches at 10 bases. CDR1 and CDR2 (germline): SGHRS, YFSETQ. Germline trimming cut 0 bases from V and 2 bases from J; bases unmatched to any gene: 11. CDR3 size: 19 residues. In DNA form, the CDR3 reads TGCGCCAGCAGCTTGGATCCGGGACAGGGGAACGCTCGCAATCAGCCCCAGCATTTT. Protein sequence: CASSLDPGQGNARNQPQHF.

Regarding this clone: The junction shows a germline mismatch at one end, possibly a read error. This chain links TRBV6-1 with TRBJ1-6; 8 nucleotides align to TRBD1. The CDR3 spans 16 residues. Germline values: CDR1 MNHNS, CDR2 SASEGT. CDR3 sequence (DNA): TGTGCCGGCAGTGAAGCCGGGGGGACAGGTAATTCACCCCTCCACTTT. It codes for CAGSEAGGTGNSPLHF.

This chain joins TRBV24-1 and TRBJ2-3; D not resolved. The germline CDR1 and CDR2 sequences are KGHDR and SFDVKD. V lost 1 base and J lost 0, with 4 bases in between. This CDR3 contains 14 residues. The CDR3 DNA is TGTGCCACCAGTGATTTCCCTAGCACAGATACGCAGTATTTT. It codes for CATSDFPSTDTQYF.

The chain uses TRBV6-1 and TRBJ2-7, with D unclear. CDR3 length: 14 residues. The V end was cut by 3 bases, the J end by 3 bases, with 12 bases between. The V gene's germline CDR1 is MNHNS and CDR2 SASEGT. The chain's CDR3 is CASSDNTNYYEQYF. CDR3 DNA: TGTGCCAGCAGTGACAACACAAATTACTACGAGCAGTACTTC.

This clone was counted ten times or more. This rearrangement joins TRBV5-1 to TRBJ1-6; a weak D match, TRBD1 (5 bases). The CDR3 is made up of 16 amino acids. V was cut by 0 bases and J by 0 bases, with 7 bases left in between. Germline CDR1 and CDR2: SGHRS and YFSETQ. The CDR3: CASSLVGGSYNSPLHF. In nucleotides, the CDR3 is TGCGCCAGCAGCTTGGTCGGGGGCTCCTATAATTCACCCCTCCACTTT.

V gene TRBV10-2 combines with J gene TRBJ1-2, with D perhaps matching TRBD1 (6 bases). The CDR3 length is 14 residues. Trimming removed 2 bases at V and 8 bases at J, with 15 bases between. Germline CDR1 is WSHSY and CDR2 is SAAADI. CDR3 residues: CASSERFQGRGYTF. DNA of the CDR3: TGCGCCAGCAGTGAGAGGTTCCAGGGGAGAGGCTACACCTTC.

The chain has TRBV19 and TRBJ1-5; a possible D gene is TRBD1 (6 bases). This CDR3 contains 16 residues. Germline V gives CDR1 LNHDA, CDR2 SQIVND (reference sequence). The germline V and J ends were trimmed by 5 bases and 5 bases, with 19 bases remaining between them. The chain's CDR3 is CASSRTPQGGYQPQHF. CDR3 DNA: TGTGCCAGTAGTCGGACCCCACAGGGTGGATATCAGCCCCAGCATTTT.

This clone was detected a few times. The CDR3 protein is CASSYSGVSGELFF. The CDR3 DNA reads as TGTGCCAGCAGCTACTCAGGGGTGTCCGGGGAGCTGTTTTTT. The chain has TRBV7-3 and TRBJ2-2, with TRBD1 as a possible D gene (6 bases). This CDR3 contains 14 residues. V was clipped by 4 bases and J by 6 bases, with 12 bases between them. Germline CDR1 SGHTA, CDR2 FQGTGA.

The chain couples TRBV7-8 to TRBJ2-4; a possible D gene is TRBD1 (6 bases). The V gene's germline CDR1 is SGHVS and CDR2 FQNEAQ. Deletions cut 5 bases from V and 12 bases from J, with 23 bases between. The CDR3 runs 15 residues. Written as DNA, the CDR3 is TGTGCCAGCAGCCCAATAGGACGGATGGGGGACAATCAGTACTTC. Translating gives CASSPIGRMGDNQYF. The whole variable domain, remainder taken from reference TRBV7-8 and TRBJ2-4, is GAGVSQSPRYKVAKRGQDVALRCDPISGHVSLFWYQQALGQGPEFLTYFQNEAQLDKSGLPSDRFFAERPEGSVSTLKIQRTQQEDSAVYLCASSPIGRMGDNQYFGAGTRLSVL.

The gene calls are TRBV24-1 and TRBJ2-3; 8 bases align to TRBD1. Germline-derived CDR1 and CDR2 are KGHDR and SFDVKD. V was pared by 2 bases and J by 2 bases, with 5 bases of the junction left unmatched. This CDR3 spans 16 amino acids. The CDR3 DNA reads as TGTGCCACCAGTGATTCTAGGCAGGGGGCCACAGATACGCAGTATTTT. Protein: CATSDSRQGATDTQYF.

This clone was picked up a small number of times. The V and J genes are TRBV3-1 (or the pseudogene TRBV3-2) and TRBJ2-7, with a tentative D call TRBD2 (5 bases). The germline V gene has CDR1 LGHDT and CDR2 YNNKEL (reference sequence). The CDR3 runs 11 residues. V lost 4 bases, J lost 9 bases, and 10 bases lay in between. This chain's CDR3 is CASSPGKGQYF. In DNA, the CDR3 is TGTGCCAGCAGCCCCGGGAAGGGGCAGTACTTC.

This chain uses TRBV6-2 or TRBV6-3 with TRBJ2-1, with 7 bases identical to TRBD2. After removal of 2 bases from V and 5 bases from J, the junction contained 6 bases not matched to a gene. There are 15 residues in the CDR3. Germline V gives CDR1 MNHEY, CDR2 SVGEGT. In DNA, the CDR3 is TGTGCCAGCAGTTACCTAGGGCTAGCGGACAATGAGCAGTTCTTC. Translated, it gives CASSYLGLADNEQFF.

The chain joins TRBV28 to TRBJ1-2; 12 bases are a match to TRBD1. The CDR3 extends over 17 amino acids. Unmatched junction bases numbered 16, after V lost 6 bases and J lost 8 bases. Germline CDR1 and CDR2: MDHEN and SYDVKM. The CDR3 is CASSLPGQGAFRRGYTF. The CDR3 DNA follows: TGTGCCAGCAGCCTTCCGGGACAGGGGGCGTTTAGGAGAGGCTACACCTTC.

This chain joins TRBV18 and TRBJ2-1; 8 bases map to TRBD1. The germline V gene encodes CDR1 KGHSH and CDR2 LQKENI. This CDR3 contains 17 residues. V shed 2 bases and J 5 bases; nucleotides not matched to a gene: 11. The CDR3 coding sequence is TGTGCCAGCTCACCAGGGTACGGGACAGGCGCCCACAATGAGCAGTTCTTC. This codes for CASSPGYGTGAHNEQFF.

Here the CDR3 reads CASSGGGLYNEQFF. The CDR3 DNA is TGTGCCAGCAGCGGGGGGGGGCTCTACAATGAGCAGTTCTTC. The chain uses TRBV3-1 (or the pseudogene TRBV3-2) and TRBJ2-1; tentative D call: TRBD2 (7 bases). The CDR3 consists of 14 residues. Trimming took off 5 bases at V and 3 bases at J, with 11 bases between the two ends. CDR1 LGHDT and CDR2 YNNKEL come from the germline V gene (reference sequence).

The chain has TRBV7-2 and TRBJ2-7, with D tentatively TRBD2 (7 bases). This CDR3 comprises 16 residues. Germline V gene data show CDR1 as SGHTA and CDR2 as FQGNSA. V was pared by 1 base and J by 1 base, with 14 bases between. The CDR3 DNA reads as TGTGCCAGCAGCTTAGGTTCTGGGGGGGCTTCCTACGAGCAGTACTTC. This sequence encodes CASSLGSGGASYEQYF.

The chain carries TRBV10-3 and TRBJ1-1, with 9 bases matching TRBD1. The length of the CDR3 is 16 residues. V gave up 4 bases and J gave up 0 bases; unmatched junction bases: 6. Germline CDR1 is ENHRY and CDR2 is SYGVKD. This CDR3 reads CAISVGQGTLNTEAFF. The CDR3 coding sequence is TGTGCCATCAGTGTAGGACAGGGGACCCTGAACACTGAAGCTTTCTTT.

The chain links TRBV9 to TRBJ1-6; TRBD1 matches at 9 bases. V lost 0 bases and J lost 2; bases outside the gene matches: 6. The CDR3 consists of 18 residues. The germline V gene has CDR1 SGDLS and CDR2 YYNGEE. CDR3 sequence: CASSVAPGTGTYNSPLHF. Written as DNA, the CDR3 is TGTGCCAGCAGCGTAGCTCCCGGGACAGGGACCTATAATTCACCCCTCCACTTT.

The J gene is TRBJ1-1, the V gene TRBV27, with 8 bases lining up with TRBD1. The V segment lost 5 bases and the J segment 1 base; nucleotides outside the gene matches: 6. The CDR3 runs 15 residues. Germline CDR1 MNHEY, CDR2 SMNVEV (reference sequence). CDR3 amino acids: CASSIDRGPNTEAFF. The CDR3 bases are TGTGCCAGCAGTATAGACAGGGGCCCGAACACTGAAGCTTTCTTT.

The genes are TRBV30 and TRBJ1-2; TRBD1 might be the D (6 bases). V lost 5 bases, J lost 8 bases, and 12 bases lay in between. Germline assignment: CDR1 GTSNPN and CDR2 SVGIG (reference sequence). The CDR3 sequence is 11 residues long. The CDR3 nucleotides read TGTGCCTGGGGGGGGGCGAACGGCTACACCTTC. This sequence encodes CAWGGANGYTF.

The chain employs TRBV5-1 and TRBJ2-3; D is possibly TRBD1 (6 bases). CDR1 and CDR2 (germline): SGHRS, YFSETQ. The V gene lost 5 bases and the J gene lost 3 bases, with 10 bases spanning the gap. The length of the CDR3 is 13 residues. The CDR3 sequence is CASSTGSTDTQYF. In nucleotides, the CDR3 is TGCGCCAGCAGTACAGGGAGTACAGATACGCAGTATTTT.